This entry is about one T cell receptor (beta chain). No antigen is known for it. CDR1 and CDR2 from the germline V gene are SGHRS and YFSETQ. The trim removed 0 bases at V and 9 bases at J, leaving 2 bases unmatched. The CDR3 is made up of 13 amino acids. This sample was included in a study of shared clonotypes between healthy human individuals. Study-level background: Each donor's CD8 memory used one plate, CD8 naive two, each CD4 subset three.

The authors split each subset's genomic DNA evenly across several immunoSEQ plates. Sequencing used immunoSEQ multiplex PCR; TCRdb keeps in-frame clones, though not all of them. Of 2 million to 2.5 million clones listed, just over 90% are singletons. Findings and caveats of the study: Clonotypes that were shared across a handful of donors made up approximately 5% of naive CD4 clonotypes.

The specimen sequenced was naive CD4+ T cells from PBMCs. Subset denoted: CD45RA+ positively selected. This chain joins TRBV5-1 and TRBJ2-2; the match to TRBD2 covers 7 bases. This receptor was taken from a man between 18 and 35 years old in good health. Some clones in this sample may be carry-over from other donors' samples. In nucleotides, the CDR3 is TGCGCCAGCAGCTTGGGCGGGAGCAGGGAGCTGTTTTTT. Protein: CASSLGGSRELFF.